This entry describes one T cell receptor beta chain. An amount of RNA that ranged from roughly 0.45 to 1 ug was reverse transcribed with random hexamers. A multiplex approach, immunoSEQ multiplex PCR, amplified TCR beta CDR3 across 54 Vbeta and 13 Jbeta. TCRdb reprocessed the immunoSEQ multiplex PCR reads with MiXCR, giving one entry per CDR3 protein. The sample has around 140,000 distinct CDR3 sequences, approximately 93% seen once. The data are from a study of CD8 T cells in Susac syndrome. The sequenced target, TCR beta, came from blood CD8+ and CD4+ T cells. Age- and sex-matched healthy donors served as the control group. Both CD4+ and CD8+ T cells were negatively isolated, and TEMRA cells underwent FACS enrichment. The CDR3 spans 16 residues. Germline loops: CDR1 LGHDT, CDR2 YNNKEL (reference sequence). The V segment lost 4 bases and the J segment 2 bases; nucleotides outside the gene matches: 8.

The sample was CD4+ T cells from PBMCs. This sequence was found in a human donor in good health. The chain combines TRBV3-1 with TRBJ2-7; 10 bases agree with TRBD1. CDR3 nucleotide sequence: TGTGCCAGCAGCCCACGGGACAGGGGATATCCCTACGAGCAGTACTTC. It specifies CASSPRDRGYPYEQYF.